These 13 T cell receptor beta chains were all obtained from the same sample, sequenced in a study of T cell changes during pregnancy in multiple sclerosis (dated by TCRdb to about 2019). Libraries were prepared through the immunoSEQ multiplex PCR assay. TCRdb holds this immuneACCESS table with in-frame rearrangements only. Some clones are missing; in checked studies, unresolved V genes explain under half, and the rest has no known cause. The sample has about 33,000 clones on record, 90% to 95% of them singletons. The ten largest clones capture around 3% of the sample. Material: CD4+ T cells from peripheral blood mononuclear cells, obtained in the third trimester of pregnancy. These TCRs come from a female donor in good health, enrolled as a control in a pregnancy study.

The rearrangement links TRBV7-2 to TRBJ2-5; TRBD2 might be the D (6 bases). The CDR3 runs 14 residues. CDR1 SGHTA and CDR2 FQGNSA come from the germline V gene. Trimming shortened V by 5 bases and J by 4 bases, and 14 bases separated the two germline ends. CDR3 coding DNA: TGTGCCAGCAGCCCCGGGGGATTAGGAGAGACCCAGTACTTC. Amino acids: CASSPGGLGETQYF. Combining the CDR3 with reference TRBV7-2 and TRBJ2-5 gives the whole variable domain GAGVSQSPSNKVTEKGKDVELRCDPISGHTALYWYRQSLGQGLEFLIYFQGNSAPDKSGLPSDRFSAERTGGSVSTLTIQRTQQEDSAVYLCASSPGGLGETQYFGPGTRLLVL.

This rearrangement joins TRBV7-2 to TRBJ2-7; 10 bases align to TRBD1. CDR3 length: 15 residues. The germline V gene has CDR1 SGHTA and CDR2 FQGNSA. V lost 1 base, J lost 7 bases, and 7 bases stayed unmatched. Here the CDR3 reads CASSLDGTGVGEQYF. The DNA of the CDR3 is TGTGCCAGCAGCTTAGATGGGACAGGGGTAGGTGAGCAGTACTTC.

The genes are TRBV6-1 and TRBJ2-2; the D is unclear. Germline CDR1 and CDR2: MNHNS and SASEGT. V dropped 1 base and J dropped 3 bases, with 6 bases sitting between them. The CDR3 extends over 14 amino acids. The CDR3 DNA sequence: TGTGCCAGCAGTGAAGTTACAGACACCGGGGAGCTGTTTTTT. The encoded protein is CASSEVTDTGELFF.

V usage is TRBV2 and J usage is TRBJ2-3, with 12 positions matching TRBD2. The germline CDR1 and CDR2 sequences are SNHLY and FYNNEI. V lost 4 bases to trimming and J lost 3 bases; unmatched junction nucleotides: 2. This CDR3 region has 15 residues. CDR3 nucleotides: TGTGCCAGCAGTGCAGGGACTAGCGGGACAGATACGCAGTATTTT. Protein sequence: CASSAGTSGTDTQYF.

The V gene is TRBV29-1, the J gene TRBJ2-1, with D maybe TRBD2 (6 bases). Germline values: CDR1 SQVTM, CDR2 ANQGSEA. Trimming pared 5 bases from V and 6 bases from J, leaving 11 bases between. The CDR3 extends over 12 amino acids. CDR3 protein: CSVSGTVNEQFF. The CDR3 nucleotides read TGCAGCGTTTCAGGGACTGTCAATGAGCAGTTCTTC.

The chain uses TRBV4-2 and TRBJ1-4; D may be TRBD1 (6 bases). Germline values: CDR1 LGHNA, CDR2 YNFKEQ. Trimming took off 1 base at V and 5 bases at J, with 11 bases between the two ends. The CDR3 length is 15 residues. This chain's CDR3 is CASSQVGHQNEKLFF. CDR3 coding DNA: TGTGCCAGCAGCCAAGTGGGACACCAGAATGAAAAACTGTTTTTT.

The chain carries TRBV28 and TRBJ1-2; D not certain. The CDR3 loop spans 15 amino acids. The ends were cut back, 3 bases at V and 0 bases at J, with 11 bases in the middle. The germline CDR1 and CDR2 sequences are MDHEN and SYDVKM. The DNA for the CDR3 is TGTGCCAGCAGTTTTTGGTCTACCACTAACTATGGCTACACCTTC. Translating it yields CASSFWSTTNYGYTF.

The V gene is TRBV19, the J gene TRBJ1-6; the D gene is possibly TRBD1 (6 bases). Looked up from germline, CDR1 is LNHDA and CDR2 is SQIVND (reference sequence). This CDR3 spans 14 amino acids. The V end was cut by 7 bases, the J end by 7 bases, with 14 bases between. The CDR3 sequence: CASNPRGINSPLHF. In DNA, the CDR3 is TGTGCCAGTAATCCTAGGGGGATAAATTCACCCCTCCACTTT. Complete variable domain (other parts from reference TRBV19 and TRBJ1-6): DGGITQSPKYLFRKEGQNVTLSCEQNLNHDAMYWYRQDPGQGLRLIYYSQIVNDFQKGDIAEGYSVSREKKESFPLTVTSAQKNPTAFYLCASNPRGINSPLHFGNGTRLTVT.

V usage is TRBV19 and J usage is TRBJ2-3, with TRBD2 identical over 13 bases. Germline values: CDR1 LNHDA, CDR2 SQIVND (reference sequence). J gave up 0 bases and V 11 bases, and 5 bases lay outside the gene matches. CDR3 length: 15 residues. The CDR3 DNA follows: TGTGCCGCTGGGGGACTAGCGGGGAGCACAGATACGCAGTATTTT. Amino acids: CAAGGLAGSTDTQYF.

The chain recombines TRBV6-5 with TRBJ2-3; TRBD1 is a possible D gene (6 bases). The germline CDR1 and CDR2 sequences are MNHEY and SVGAGI. The V end lost 0 bases, the J end lost 1 base, and 11 bases lay between the germline ends. The length of the CDR3 is 16 residues. The CDR3 DNA reads as TGTGCCAGCAGTTACTCGACAGGTCTTCGCACAGATACGCAGTATTTT. This translates into CASSYSTGLRTDTQYF.

The chain carries TRBV13 and TRBJ2-5, with 11 bases matching TRBD1. J lost 5 bases, V lost 0 bases, and 11 bases had no gene match. The germline V gene encodes CDR1 PRHDT and CDR2 FYEKMQ (reference sequence). This CDR3 contains 18 residues. The DNA for the CDR3 is TGTGCCAGCAGCTTAGGCCTATATCGGACAGGGGGCGACGAGACCCAGTACTTC. This encodes CASSLGLYRTGGDETQYF.

The CDR3 spells CASSQERWRAGGVETQYF. The CDR3 nucleotides are TGCGCCAGCAGCCAAGAAAGGTGGAGGGCGGGGGGGGTGGAGACCCAGTACTTC. The genes are TRBV4-1 and TRBJ2-5; 9 nucleotides match TRBD2. The CDR3 is 18 residues long. With V trimmed by 0 bases and J by 5 bases, 13 bases remained unmatched. Germline values: CDR1 MGHRA, CDR2 YSYEKL.

J is TRBJ2-5 and V is TRBV28, with D possibly matching TRBD1 (5 bases). V was pared by 5 bases and J by 1 base, with 11 bases between. CDR3 size: 14 residues. CDR1 is MDHEN and CDR2 is SYDVKM in the germline V gene. CDR3 DNA: TGTGCCAGCAGTCCAACAGGTGGCCAAGAGACCCAGTACTTC. The encoded protein is CASSPTGGQETQYF. The whole variable domain, remainder taken from reference TRBV28 and TRBJ2-5, is DVKVTQSSRYLVKRTGEKVFLECVQDMDHENMFWYRQDPGLGLRLIYFSYDVKMKEKGDIPEGYSVSREKKERFSLILESASTNQTSMYLCASSPTGGQETQYFGPGTRLLVL.